This T cell receptor beta chain came from a study of cytomegalovirus exposure and HLA in healthy donors. General study results and limits: Subsequent analysis of the 120 or so validation repertoires found a tendency for first-cohort TCR clusters to co-occur. Many donors shared some public TCRs, even though most TCR sequences were rare. Researchers counted some 150 TCR beta chains as cytomegalovirus-associated.

Sequencing used immunoSEQ multiplex PCR; TCRdb keeps in-frame clones, though not all of them. The repertoire includes some 160,000 clones, approximately 90% of them detected once, and 0.69% sits in the top ten. While the first cohort had about 610 subjects, the donors belonged to the separate validation cohort of over a hundred subjects. On this clone: Its target is unknown.

The sequence came from a man between 18 and 35 years old in good health and CMV-seronegative. The sequencing sample was made of PBMCs.

The CDR3, as DNA: TGCAGCGTTGGCGCGACACGTAACTATGGCTACACCTTC. Translated, it gives CSVGATRNYGYTF. The V gene is TRBV29-1, the J gene TRBJ1-2, with D uncertain. V was clipped by 4 bases and J by 1 base, with 10 bases between them. The V gene's germline CDR1 is SQVTM and CDR2 ANQGSEA. CDR3 length equals 13 residues.